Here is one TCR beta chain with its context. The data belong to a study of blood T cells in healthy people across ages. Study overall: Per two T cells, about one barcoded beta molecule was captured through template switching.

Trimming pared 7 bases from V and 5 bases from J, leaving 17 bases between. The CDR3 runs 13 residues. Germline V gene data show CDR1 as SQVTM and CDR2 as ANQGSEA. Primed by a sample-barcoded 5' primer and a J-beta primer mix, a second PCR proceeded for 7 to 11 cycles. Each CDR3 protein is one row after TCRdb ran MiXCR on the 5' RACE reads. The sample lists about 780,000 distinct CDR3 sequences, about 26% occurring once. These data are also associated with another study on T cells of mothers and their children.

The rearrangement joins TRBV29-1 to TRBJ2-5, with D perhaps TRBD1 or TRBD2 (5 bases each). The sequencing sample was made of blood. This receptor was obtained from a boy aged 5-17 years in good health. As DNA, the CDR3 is TGCAGCGCCGTGAGGGGTCTCGGGGAGACCCAGTACTTC. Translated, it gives CSAVRGLGETQYF. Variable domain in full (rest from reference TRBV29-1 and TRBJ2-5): SAVISQKPSRDICQRGTSLTIQCQVDSQVTMMFWYRQQPGQSLTLIATANQGSEATYESGFVIDKFPISRPNLTFSTLTVSNMSPEDSSIYLCSAVRGLGETQYFGPGTRLLVL.